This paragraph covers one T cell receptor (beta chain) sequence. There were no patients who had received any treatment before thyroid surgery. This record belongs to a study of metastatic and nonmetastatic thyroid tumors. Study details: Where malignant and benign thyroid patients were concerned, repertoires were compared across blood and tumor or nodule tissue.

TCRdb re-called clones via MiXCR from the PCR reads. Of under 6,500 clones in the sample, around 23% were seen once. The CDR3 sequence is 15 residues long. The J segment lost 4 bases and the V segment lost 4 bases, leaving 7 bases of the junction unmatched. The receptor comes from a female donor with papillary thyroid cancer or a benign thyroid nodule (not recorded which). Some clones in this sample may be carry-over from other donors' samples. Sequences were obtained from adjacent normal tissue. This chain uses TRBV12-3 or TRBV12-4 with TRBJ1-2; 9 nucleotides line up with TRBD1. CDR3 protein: CASSSPDRGGYGYTF. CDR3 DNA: TGTGCCAGCAGTTCGCCGGACAGGGGTGGCTATGGCTACACCTTC.